One sample yielded the 27 T cell receptor beta chains listed below, sequenced in a study of beta chain features in type 1 diabetes. The isolated RNA, all of it, was reverse transcribed, so expressed TCRB transcripts were what got sequenced. Here immunoSEQ multiplex PCR was the method, and the copy in TCRdb shows in-frame clones only, minus some. The profile shows hundreds of thousands of clones, roughly an eighth of them singletons. These receptors' targets are unknown. The study, taken as a whole, reports: TCRB CDR3 length was moderately but significantly reduced in all four CD4+ subsets of Type 1 diabetes patients.

What was sequenced was naive CD4+ T cells from blood. The receptors were sampled from a man younger than 35 with type 1 diabetes.

This clone was seen more than once but under ten times. V and J are TRBV6-5 and TRBJ1-2; D ambiguous. The germline CDR1 and CDR2 sequences are MNHEY and SVGAGI. This CDR3 contains 14 residues. V was pared by 6 bases and J by 7 bases, with 18 bases between. CDR3 coding DNA: TGTGCCAGCAGACGATCATCCAAGGCGGGTGGCTACACCTTC. It yields the protein CASRRSSKAGGYTF.

This clone was observed once. DNA for the CDR3: TGTGCCATCAGTGAGGAACGGAACGGGGAGCTGTTTTTT. Its protein product is CAISEERNGELFF. The chain is built from TRBV10-3 and TRBJ2-2; D is undetermined. The V end was cut by 2 bases, the J end by 7 bases, with 8 bases between. The CDR3 is made up of 13 amino acids. Germline V gives CDR1 ENHRY, CDR2 SYGVKD.

This chain links TRBV9 with TRBJ1-4; unclear D gene. The CDR3 is 16 amino acids. Trimming removed 4 bases from V and 0 bases from J, with 13 bases in between. Germline loops: CDR1 SGDLS, CDR2 YYNGEE. The CDR3 region has the DNA TGTGCCAGCAGCCCGCGGGCCGAAGCAACTAATGAAAAACTGTTTTTT. This translates into CASSPRAEATNEKLFF.

There are a few counts of this clone. The chain carries TRBV2 and TRBJ1-5; 9 bases are a match to TRBD1. This CDR3 has 15 amino acids. Germline CDR1 reads SNHLY; CDR2 reads FYNNEI. Trimming took 6 bases from V and 7 from J; bases not matched to a gene: 10. In DNA form, the CDR3 reads TGTGCCAGCAGAACGGACAGGGGCCCGGGACAGCCCCAGCATTTT. It encodes CASRTDRGPGQPQHF.

The genes are TRBV5-4 and TRBJ1-1; D not certain. The germline V gene has CDR1 SGHNT and CDR2 YYREEE (reference sequence). The CDR3 consists of 12 residues. Trimming removed 2 bases at V and 6 bases at J, with 8 bases between. CDR3 residues: CASSFEAAEAFF. The CDR3 coding sequence is TGTGCCAGCAGCTTTGAGGCGGCTGAAGCTTTCTTT.

The chain recombines TRBV4-1 with TRBJ2-3; TRBD2 might be the D (7 bases). V shed 2 bases and J shed 5 bases, with 17 bases lying between them. Germline-derived CDR1 and CDR2 are MGHRA and YSYEKL. The CDR3 is 16 residues long. The CDR3 sequence is CASSQMGAGRGDTQYF. CDR3 coding DNA: TGCGCCAGCAGCCAAATGGGGGCAGGGAGGGGAGATACGCAGTATTTT.

V usage is TRBV29-1 and J usage is TRBJ1-5; the match to TRBD1 covers 7 bases. The germline V gene has CDR1 SQVTM and CDR2 ANQGSEA. There are 17 residues in the CDR3. Trimming removed 7 bases from V and 6 bases from J; junction bases left unmatched: 21. The DNA for the CDR3 is TGCAGCGCCGAGACCCCCGCAGACAGGGAGTTGAGTCAGCCCCAGCATTTT. This sequence encodes CSAETPADRELSQPQHF.

The table lists this clone with a few counts. This rearrangement joins TRBV30 to TRBJ1-5; possibly TRBD1 for D (5 bases). The ends were cut back, 3 bases at V and 3 bases at J, with 18 bases in the middle. Germline lookup yields CDR1 GTSNPN and CDR2 SVGIG (reference sequence). The CDR3 extends over 16 amino acids. The CDR3 region has the DNA TGTGCCTGGAGGGACGTTCAGGGTTTTGACAATCAGCCCCAGCATTTT. Translated: CAWRDVQGFDNQPQHF.

The genes are TRBV6-5 and TRBJ1-2; possible D gene TRBD1, 6 bases. In germline, CDR1 is MNHEY, CDR2 SVGAGI. The CDR3 is 14 residues long. The V end was cut by 6 bases, the J end by 0 bases, with 11 bases between. CDR3 DNA sequence: TGTGCCAGCAGGCCGGGGGCTTCTAACTATGGCTACACCTTC. Its translation: CASRPGASNYGYTF.

CDR3 region: CASSSYTGELFF. The DNA for the CDR3 is TGTGCCAGCAGCTCATACACCGGGGAGCTGTTTTTT. The chain links TRBV7-6 to TRBJ2-2, with D hard to call. The CDR3 sequence is 12 residues long. Trimming pared 4 bases from V and 3 bases from J, leaving 3 bases between. Germline CDR1 SGHVS, CDR2 FNYEAQ.

The rearrangement uses TRBV9 and TRBJ1-3; D uncertain. Germline CDR1 is SGDLS and CDR2 is YYNGEE. CDR3 length equals 15 residues. Trimming shortened V by 3 bases and J by 0 bases, and 10 bases separated the two germline ends. The CDR3 DNA reads as TGTGCCAGCAGCGGGTCCTATAACTCTGGAAACACCATATATTTT. Protein: CASSGSYNSGNTIYF. Combining the CDR3 with reference TRBV9 and TRBJ1-3 gives the whole variable domain DSGVTQTPKHLITATGQRVTLRCSPRSGDLSVYWYQQSLDQGLQFLIQYYNGEERAKGNILERFSAQQFPDLHSELNLSSLELGDSALYFCASSGSYNSGNTIYFGEGSWLTVV.

This clone was seen a few times. This rearrangement joins TRBV2 to TRBJ2-1; 7 bases are shared with TRBD1. The germline CDR1 and CDR2 sequences are SNHLY and FYNNEI. The CDR3 is made up of 14 amino acids. Losses at the gene ends were 6 bases for V and 5 bases for J; bases not matched to a gene: 7. Here the CDR3 DNA reads TGTGCCAGCAGCCTACAGGGGTTAGACAATGAGCAGTTCTTC. Translating it yields CASSLQGLDNEQFF.

The rearrangement joins TRBV29-1 to TRBJ1-3; D gene unclear. Germline V gives CDR1 SQVTM, CDR2 ANQGSEA. The V gene lost 7 bases and the J gene lost 4 bases, with 8 bases spanning the gap. The CDR3 covers 11 residues. The CDR3 coding sequence is TGCAGCGGGTTCGAGGGAAACACCATATATTTT. Its translation is CSGFEGNTIYF.

The chain joins TRBV30 to TRBJ1-5, with D possibly TRBD1 on 6 matching bases. Between the trimmed V and J ends, which lost 5 bases and 6 bases, there was a span of 14 bases. The CDR3 is 13 amino acids. Germline values: CDR1 GTSNPN, CDR2 SVGIG (reference sequence). CDR3 coding DNA: TGTGCCTGGTCCCGGGGGGGCGGTCAGCCCCAGCATTTT. Translation gives CAWSRGGGQPQHF.

The V gene is TRBV7-2, the J gene TRBJ2-1; D unresolved. V dropped 4 bases and J dropped 2 bases, with 6 bases sitting between them. The germline gives CDR1 SGHTA, CDR2 FQGNSA. CDR3 length: 13 residues. The CDR3 here is CASSSAAYNEQFF. CDR3 DNA: TGTGCCAGCAGCTCCGCTGCCTACAATGAGCAGTTCTTC.

CDR3 nucleotides: TGTGCCAGCACCCGAAGACTGAAAACCTACGAGCAGTACTTC. Translating it yields CASTRRLKTYEQYF. The chain combines TRBV28 with TRBJ2-7; D is undetermined. The germline V gene has CDR1 MDHEN and CDR2 SYDVKM. The CDR3 length is 14 residues. V was trimmed by 7 bases and J by 2 bases, leaving 15 bases between them.

This chain uses TRBV5-7 with TRBJ2-7; 8 nucleotides agree with TRBD1. TRBV5-7 is flagged as an ORF with uncertain function. The CDR3 is made up of 14 amino acids. Losses at the gene ends were 2 bases for V and 2 bases for J; bases not matched to a gene: 3. This CDR3 reads CASSFRDRPYEQYF. CDR3 bases: TGTGCCAGCAGCTTCCGGGACAGGCCCTACGAGCAGTACTTC.

In its sample, this clone was seen a few times. The J gene is TRBJ1-1, the V gene TRBV20-1, with D hard to call. Germline CDR1 reads DFQATT; CDR2 reads SNEGSKA (reference sequence). Between the trimmed V and J ends, which lost 6 bases and 8 bases, there was a span of 10 bases. The CDR3 runs 10 residues. In DNA form, the CDR3 reads TGCAGTGCCCACGACCGGGAAGCTTTCTTT. This gives the protein CSAHDREAFF.

This sequence joins TRBV5-1 and TRBJ2-5; 9 nucleotides match TRBD2. Germline V gene sequence: CDR1 SGHRS, CDR2 YFSETQ. The trim removed 4 bases at V and 2 bases at J, leaving 12 bases unmatched. The CDR3 is 17 amino acids. The CDR3 loop is CASSNQGTSLLQETQYF. The CDR3 nucleotides read TGCGCCAGCAGCAACCAAGGGACTAGCTTATTACAAGAGACCCAGTACTTC.

The CDR3 is CASSISGANTKHVYF. CDR3 in DNA: TGTGCCAGCAGTATAAGTGGAGCTAACACGAAACACGTATATTTT. The genes are TRBV6-1 and TRBJ1-3; D is undetermined. Between the trimmed V and J ends, which lost 5 bases and 14 bases, there was a span of 25 bases. Germline CDR1 and CDR2: MNHNS and SASEGT. The CDR3 runs 15 residues.

The chain combines TRBV2 with TRBJ2-2; a weak D match, TRBD2 (6 bases). CDR1 is SNHLY and CDR2 is FYNNEI in the germline V gene. The CDR3 covers 15 residues. V was trimmed by 4 bases and J by 1 base, leaving 10 bases between them. The chain's CDR3 is CASSVGSGNTGELFF. CDR3 coding DNA: TGTGCCAGCAGTGTAGGTAGCGGGAACACCGGGGAGCTGTTTTTT. The full variable domain, rest sourced from reference TRBV2 and TRBJ2-2, is EPEVTQTPSHQVTQMGQEVILRCVPISNHLYFYWYRQILGQKVEFLVSFYNNEISEKSEIFDDQFSVERPDGSNFTLKIRSTKLEDSAMYFCASSVGSGNTGELFFGEGSRLTVL.

This chain joins TRBV11-2 and TRBJ2-7; a weak D match, TRBD1 (5 bases). Trimming removed 2 bases from V and 7 bases from J, with 12 bases in between. The CDR3 extends over 13 amino acids. CDR1 SGHAT and CDR2 FQNNGV come from the germline V gene. The CDR3 nucleotides read TGTGCCAGCAGCTTAAGTTTGGGGCCGGAGCAGTACTTC. This codes for CASSLSLGPEQYF.

This chain connects TRBV5-1 to TRBJ1-1; TRBD1 might be the D (6 bases). This CDR3 region has 14 residues. Trimming shortened V by 6 bases and J by 5 bases, and 17 bases separated the two germline ends. Germline V lookup: CDR1 SGHRS, CDR2 YFSETQ. In DNA, the CDR3 is TGCGCCAGCACGCCTGGGACATTAGGGACTGAAGCTTTCTTT. Translating gives CASTPGTLGTEAFF.

This clone was seen a handful of times. This chain uses TRBV19 with TRBJ2-1; 7 positions match TRBD2. The germline V gene has CDR1 LNHDA and CDR2 SQIVND (reference sequence). There are 15 residues in the CDR3. V was clipped by 3 bases and J by 5 bases; unmatched bases: 7. CDR3 DNA: TGTGCCAGTAGTATTGTCCCGACTAGCCACAATGAGCAGTTCTTC. Encoded protein: CASSIVPTSHNEQFF.

The chain employs TRBV18 and TRBJ1-1; D call uncertain. Germline CDR1 reads KGHSH; CDR2 reads LQKENI. V lost 2 bases to trimming and J lost 8 bases, with 9 bases between them. The CDR3 is made up of 12 amino acids. As DNA, the CDR3 is TGTGCCAGCTCACCATCGGACTTGGAAGCTTTCTTT. Residues: CASSPSDLEAFF.

This clone turned up a few times. This sequence joins TRBV29-1 and TRBJ1-2; 10 positions agree with TRBD1. CDR3 length: 12 residues. V dropped 3 bases and J dropped 7; count of bases not matched to a gene: 2. CDR1 and CDR2 (germline): SQVTM, ANQGSEA. The CDR3 is CSVEGQGTGYTF. The CDR3 nucleotides read TGCAGCGTTGAGGGACAGGGGACTGGCTACACCTTC.

This clone was observed a handful of times. V is TRBV18 and J is TRBJ2-1, with D possibly matching TRBD1 (6 bases). The ends were cut back, 3 bases at V and 8 bases at J, with 11 bases in the middle. The germline V gene has CDR1 KGHSH and CDR2 LQKENI. The CDR3 length is 13 residues. This chain's CDR3 is CASSPQGWDEQFF. CDR3 DNA sequence: TGTGCCAGCTCACCTCAGGGGTGGGATGAGCAGTTCTTC.